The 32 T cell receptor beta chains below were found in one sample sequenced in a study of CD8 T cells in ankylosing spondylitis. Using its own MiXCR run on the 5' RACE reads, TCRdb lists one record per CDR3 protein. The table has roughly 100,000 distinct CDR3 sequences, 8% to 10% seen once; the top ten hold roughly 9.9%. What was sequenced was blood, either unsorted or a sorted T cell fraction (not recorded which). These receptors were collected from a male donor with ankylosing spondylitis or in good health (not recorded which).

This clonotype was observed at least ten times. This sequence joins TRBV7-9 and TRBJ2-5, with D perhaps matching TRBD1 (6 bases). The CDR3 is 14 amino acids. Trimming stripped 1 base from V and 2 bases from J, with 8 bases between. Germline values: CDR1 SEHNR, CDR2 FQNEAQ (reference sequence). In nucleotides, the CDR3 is TGTGCCAGCAGCTTAGACAGGGTTCAAGAGACCCAGTACTTC. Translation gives CASSLDRVQETQYF.

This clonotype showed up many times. Here the CDR3 reads CASSHPRDNEQFF. In DNA form, the CDR3 reads TGCGCCAGCAGCCATCCTAGAGACAATGAGCAGTTCTTC. The gene calls are TRBV4-1 and TRBJ2-1, with D uncertain. Between the trimmed V and J ends, which lost 3 bases and 5 bases, there was a span of 8 bases. The CDR3 totals 13 residues. CDR1 MGHRA and CDR2 YSYEKL come from the germline V gene.

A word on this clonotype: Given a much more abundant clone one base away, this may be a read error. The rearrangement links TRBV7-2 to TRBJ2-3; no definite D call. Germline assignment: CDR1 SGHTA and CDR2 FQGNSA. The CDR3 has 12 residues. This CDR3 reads CVSSLRHDTQYF. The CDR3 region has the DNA TGTGTCAGCAGCTTACGGCATGATACGCAGTATTTT.

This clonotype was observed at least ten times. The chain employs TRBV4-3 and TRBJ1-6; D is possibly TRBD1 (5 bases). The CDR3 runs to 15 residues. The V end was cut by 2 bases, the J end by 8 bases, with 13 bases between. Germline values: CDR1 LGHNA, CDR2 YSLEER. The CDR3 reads CASSQQGRVDSPLHF. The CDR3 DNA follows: TGCGCCAGCAGCCAACAAGGCAGGGTGGATTCACCCCTCCACTTT.

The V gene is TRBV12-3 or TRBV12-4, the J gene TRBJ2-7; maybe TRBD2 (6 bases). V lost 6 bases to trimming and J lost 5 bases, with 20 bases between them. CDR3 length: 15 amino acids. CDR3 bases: TGTGCCAGCAGGGCGGGGCCGGGGTTCGGGGACGAGCAGTACTTC. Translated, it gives CASRAGPGFGDEQYF.

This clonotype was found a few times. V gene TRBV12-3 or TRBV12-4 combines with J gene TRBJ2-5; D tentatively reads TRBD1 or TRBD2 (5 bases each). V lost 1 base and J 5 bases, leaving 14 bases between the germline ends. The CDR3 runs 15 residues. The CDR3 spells CASSLVGTRDETQYF. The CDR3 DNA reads TGTGCCAGCAGTTTAGTCGGGACCAGAGATGAGACCCAGTACTTC.

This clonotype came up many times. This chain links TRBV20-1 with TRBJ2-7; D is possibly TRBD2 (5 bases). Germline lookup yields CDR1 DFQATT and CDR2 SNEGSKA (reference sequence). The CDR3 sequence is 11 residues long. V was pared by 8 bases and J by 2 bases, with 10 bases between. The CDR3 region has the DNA TGCAGTCCCCGAGCGGCCTACGAGCAGTACTTC. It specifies CSPRAAYEQYF.

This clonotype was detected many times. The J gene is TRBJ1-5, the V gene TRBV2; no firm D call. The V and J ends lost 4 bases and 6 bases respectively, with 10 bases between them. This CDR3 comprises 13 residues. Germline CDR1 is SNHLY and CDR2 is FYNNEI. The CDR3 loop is CASSGQQSQPQHF. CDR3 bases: TGTGCCAGCAGTGGGCAACAGAGTCAGCCCCAGCATTTT.

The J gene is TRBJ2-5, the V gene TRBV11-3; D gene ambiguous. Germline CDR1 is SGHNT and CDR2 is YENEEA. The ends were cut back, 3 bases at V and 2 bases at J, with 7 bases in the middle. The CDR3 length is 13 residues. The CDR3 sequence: CASSFGEQETQYF. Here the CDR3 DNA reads TGTGCCAGCAGCTTTGGGGAACAAGAGACCCAGTACTTC. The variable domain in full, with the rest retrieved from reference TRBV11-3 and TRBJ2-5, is EAGVVQSPRYKIIEKKQPVAFWCNPISGHNTLYWYLQNLGQGPELLIRYENEEAVDDSQLPKDRFSAERLKGVDSTLKIQPAELGDSAVYLCASSFGEQETQYFGPGTRLLVL.

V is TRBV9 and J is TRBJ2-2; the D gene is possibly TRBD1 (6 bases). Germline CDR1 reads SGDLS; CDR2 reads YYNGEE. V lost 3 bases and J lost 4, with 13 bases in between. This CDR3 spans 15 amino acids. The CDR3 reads CASSASTGSTGELFF. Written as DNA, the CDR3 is TGTGCCAGCAGCGCCAGCACAGGGTCCACCGGGGAGCTGTTTTTT. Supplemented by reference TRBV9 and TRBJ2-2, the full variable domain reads DSGVTQTPKHLITATGQRVTLRCSPRSGDLSVYWYQQSLDQGLQFLIQYYNGEERAKGNILERFSAQQFPDLHSELNLSSLELGDSALYFCASSASTGSTGELFFGEGSRLTVL.

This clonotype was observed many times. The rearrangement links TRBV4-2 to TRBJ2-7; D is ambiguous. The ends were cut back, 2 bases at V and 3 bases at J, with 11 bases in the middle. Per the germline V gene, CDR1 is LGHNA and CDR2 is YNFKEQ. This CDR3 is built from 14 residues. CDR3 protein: CASSQPAGSYEQYF. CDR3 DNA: TGTGCCAGCAGCCAACCCGCAGGAAGCTACGAGCAGTACTTC.

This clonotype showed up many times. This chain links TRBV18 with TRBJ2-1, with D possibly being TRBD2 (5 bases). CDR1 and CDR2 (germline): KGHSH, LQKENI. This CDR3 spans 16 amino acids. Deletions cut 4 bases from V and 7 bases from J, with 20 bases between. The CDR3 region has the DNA TGTGCCAGCTCACTACCGGAGAGGGTTCGAACAAATGAGCAGTTCTTC. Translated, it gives CASSLPERVRTNEQFF.

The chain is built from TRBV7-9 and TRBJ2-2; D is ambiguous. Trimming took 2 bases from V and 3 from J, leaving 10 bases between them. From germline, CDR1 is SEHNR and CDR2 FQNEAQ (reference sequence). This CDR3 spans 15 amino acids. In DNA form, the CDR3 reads TGTGCCAGCAGCTTACGCCTATCGGACACCGGGGAGCTGTTTTTT. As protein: CASSLRLSDTGELFF.

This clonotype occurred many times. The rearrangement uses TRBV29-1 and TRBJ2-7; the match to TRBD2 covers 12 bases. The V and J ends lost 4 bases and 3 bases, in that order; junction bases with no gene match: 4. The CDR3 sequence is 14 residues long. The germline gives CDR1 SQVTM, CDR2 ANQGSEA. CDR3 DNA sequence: TGCAGCGTTGCCGGGACTAGCGGGTTCTACGAGCAGTACTTC. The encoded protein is CSVAGTSGFYEQYF.

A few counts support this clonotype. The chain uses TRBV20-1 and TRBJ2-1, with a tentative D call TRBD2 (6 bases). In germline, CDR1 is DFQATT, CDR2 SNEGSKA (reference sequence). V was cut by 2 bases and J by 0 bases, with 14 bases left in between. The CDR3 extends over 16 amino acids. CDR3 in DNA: TGCAGTGCTAGAATTGGTCTAGCGTCCTCCTACAATGAGCAGTTCTTC. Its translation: CSARIGLASSYNEQFF.

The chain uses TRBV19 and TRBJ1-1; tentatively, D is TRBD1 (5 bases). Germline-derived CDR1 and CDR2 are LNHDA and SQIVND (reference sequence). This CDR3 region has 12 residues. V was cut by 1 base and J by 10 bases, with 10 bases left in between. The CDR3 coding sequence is TGTGCCAGTAGTATAGTTCTGGGGCGAGCTTTCTTT. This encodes CASSIVLGRAFF.

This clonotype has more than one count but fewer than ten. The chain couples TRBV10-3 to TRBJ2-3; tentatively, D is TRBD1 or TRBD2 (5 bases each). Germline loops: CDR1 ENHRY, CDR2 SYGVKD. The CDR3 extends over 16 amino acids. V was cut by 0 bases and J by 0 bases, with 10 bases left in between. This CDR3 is CAISESRGPSTDTQYF. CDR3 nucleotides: TGTGCCATCAGTGAGTCGAGGGGACCTAGCACAGATACGCAGTATTTT.

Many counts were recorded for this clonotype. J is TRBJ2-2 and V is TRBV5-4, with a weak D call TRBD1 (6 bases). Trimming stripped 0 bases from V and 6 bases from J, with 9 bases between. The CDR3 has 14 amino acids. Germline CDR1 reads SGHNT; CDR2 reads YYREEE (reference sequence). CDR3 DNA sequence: TGTGCCAGCAGCTTGGCAGGGGCCCCCGGGGAGCTGTTTTTT. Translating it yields CASSLAGAPGELFF.

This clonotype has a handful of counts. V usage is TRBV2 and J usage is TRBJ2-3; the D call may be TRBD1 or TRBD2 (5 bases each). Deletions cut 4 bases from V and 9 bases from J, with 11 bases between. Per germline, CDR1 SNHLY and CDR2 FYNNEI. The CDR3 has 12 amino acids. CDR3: CASSGPGPTQYF. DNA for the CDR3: TGTGCCAGCAGTGGGCCGGGACCCACGCAGTATTTT.

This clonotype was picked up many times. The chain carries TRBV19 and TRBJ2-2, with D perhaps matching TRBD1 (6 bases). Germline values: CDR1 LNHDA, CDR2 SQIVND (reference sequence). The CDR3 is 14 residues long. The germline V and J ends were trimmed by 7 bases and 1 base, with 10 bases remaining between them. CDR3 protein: CASTSDRNTGELFF. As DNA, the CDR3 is TGTGCCAGTACCTCGGACAGGAACACCGGGGAGCTGTTTTTT.

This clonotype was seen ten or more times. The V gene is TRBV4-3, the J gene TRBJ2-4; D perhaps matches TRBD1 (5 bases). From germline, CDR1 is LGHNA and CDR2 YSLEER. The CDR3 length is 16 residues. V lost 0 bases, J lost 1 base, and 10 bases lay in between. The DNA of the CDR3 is TGCGCCAGCAGCCAAGATCTCCGACAGGCCAAAAACATTCAGTACTTC. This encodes CASSQDLRQAKNIQYF.

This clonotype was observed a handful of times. CDR3 loop: CASSPWADTQYF. CDR3 sequence (DNA): TGTGCCAGCAGTCCCTGGGCAGATACGCAGTATTTT. The chain carries TRBV13 and TRBJ2-3; no firm D call. This CDR3 comprises 12 residues. Trimming removed 6 bases from V and 4 bases from J, with 8 bases in between. CDR1 and CDR2 (germline): PRHDT, FYEKMQ (reference sequence).

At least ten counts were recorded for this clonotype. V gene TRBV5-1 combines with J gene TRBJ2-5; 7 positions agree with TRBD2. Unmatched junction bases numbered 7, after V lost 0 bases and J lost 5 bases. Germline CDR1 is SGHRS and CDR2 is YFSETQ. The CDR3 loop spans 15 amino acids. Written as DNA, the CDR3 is TGCGCCAGCAGCTTGGCACTGACTAGCCGGGAGACCCAGTACTTC. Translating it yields CASSLALTSRETQYF.

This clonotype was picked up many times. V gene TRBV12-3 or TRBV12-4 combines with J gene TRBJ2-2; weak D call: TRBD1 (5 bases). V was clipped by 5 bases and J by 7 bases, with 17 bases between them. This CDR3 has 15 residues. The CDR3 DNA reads TGTGCCAGCAGTCTTGCGCCACAGGTCGGCGGGGAGCTGTTTTTT. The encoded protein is CASSLAPQVGGELFF.

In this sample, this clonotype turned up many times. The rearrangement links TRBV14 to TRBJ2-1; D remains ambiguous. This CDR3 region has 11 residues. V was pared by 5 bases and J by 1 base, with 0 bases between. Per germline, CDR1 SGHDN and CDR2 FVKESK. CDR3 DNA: TGTGCCAGCAGCTCCTACAATGAGCAGTTCTTC. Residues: CASSSYNEQFF.

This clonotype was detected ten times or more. The CDR3 is CASSLDMGTQYF. In DNA, the CDR3 is TGTGCCAGCAGCTTAGATATGGGTACGCAGTATTTT. The J gene is TRBJ2-3, the V gene TRBV7-9; no reliable D call. The CDR3 sequence is 12 residues long. Trimming left V 1 base short and J 8 bases short, with 7 bases between. Germline V gene data show CDR1 as SEHNR and CDR2 as FQNEAQ (reference sequence).

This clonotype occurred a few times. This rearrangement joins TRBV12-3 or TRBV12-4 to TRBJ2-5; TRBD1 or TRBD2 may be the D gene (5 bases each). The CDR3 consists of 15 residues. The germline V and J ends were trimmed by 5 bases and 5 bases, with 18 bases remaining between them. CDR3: CASSPRRGEGETQYF. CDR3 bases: TGTGCCAGCAGTCCCCGCAGAGGGGAAGGGGAGACCCAGTACTTC.

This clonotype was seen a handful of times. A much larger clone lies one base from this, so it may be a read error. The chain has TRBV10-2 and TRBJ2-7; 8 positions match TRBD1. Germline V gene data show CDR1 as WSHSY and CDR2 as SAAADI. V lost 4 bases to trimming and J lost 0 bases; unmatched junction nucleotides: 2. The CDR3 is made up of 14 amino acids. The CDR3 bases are TGCGCCAGCAGTGGGCAGGGGGCCTCCTACGAGCAGTACTTC. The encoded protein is CASSGQGASYEQYF.

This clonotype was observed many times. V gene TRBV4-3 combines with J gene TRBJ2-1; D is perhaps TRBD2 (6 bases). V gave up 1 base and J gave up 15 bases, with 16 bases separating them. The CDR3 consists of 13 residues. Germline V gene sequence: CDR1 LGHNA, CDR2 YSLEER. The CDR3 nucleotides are TGCGCCAGCAGCCAAGGGACTACTACACCGACGTTCTTC. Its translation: CASSQGTTTPTFF.

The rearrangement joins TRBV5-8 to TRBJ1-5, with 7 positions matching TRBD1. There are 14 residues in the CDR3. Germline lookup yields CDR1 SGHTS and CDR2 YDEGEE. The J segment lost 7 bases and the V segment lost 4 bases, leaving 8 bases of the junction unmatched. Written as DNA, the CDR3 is TGTGCCAGCAGCCCACGACTCAGGGGGCAGCCCCAGCATTTT. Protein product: CASSPRLRGQPQHF.

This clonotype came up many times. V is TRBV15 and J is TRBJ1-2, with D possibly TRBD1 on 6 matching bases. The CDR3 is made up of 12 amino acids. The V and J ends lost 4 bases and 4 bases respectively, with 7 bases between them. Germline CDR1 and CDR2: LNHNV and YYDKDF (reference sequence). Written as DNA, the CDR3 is TGTGCCACCAGCAACAGGGCCTATGGCTACACCTTC. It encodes CATSNRAYGYTF.

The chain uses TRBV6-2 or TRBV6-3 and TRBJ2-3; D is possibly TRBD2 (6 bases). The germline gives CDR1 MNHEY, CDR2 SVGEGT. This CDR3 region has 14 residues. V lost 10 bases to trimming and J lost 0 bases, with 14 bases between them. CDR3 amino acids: CATARDLSTDTQYF. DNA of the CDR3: TGTGCCACCGCGCGGGACCTTAGCACAGATACGCAGTATTTT.